The present TCR beta chain was sequenced within a study of beta chain features in type 1 diabetes. Study at large: Patients looked much like healthy donors when it came to age, gender and cell yields. Researchers looked at some 110 million sorted cells across all samples.

On this clone: Its antigen is as yet unknown.

The sequenced template was cDNA made from the entire isolated RNA. Libraries were prepared by immunoSEQ multiplex PCR; TCRdb keeps only in-frame clonotypes and omits some of them. The sample holds some 640,000 clones, 11% to 15% seen once. The germline gives CDR1 LNHDA, CDR2 SQIVND (reference sequence). This CDR3 has 12 residues. V was trimmed by 4 bases and J by 5 bases, leaving 8 bases between them. Study observations and caveats: Researchers report that Type 1 diabetes patients had moderately but significantly shorter TCRB CDR3s across all four CD4+ subsets. Any PCR bias toward short templates would affect both groups alike.

This TCR was recovered from a man in his late teens or twenties with type 1 diabetes. The chain joins TRBV19 to TRBJ2-5, with unresolved D. Sample: naive CD4+ T cells from blood. In DNA form, the CDR3 reads TGTGCCAGTAGTAAGGGTTGGGAGACCCAGTACTTC. Translation gives CASSKGWETQYF.